The sequence of this TCR beta chain was determined in a study of blood T cell repertoires in COVID-19. Assay used: immunoSEQ multiplex PCR; TCRdb lists only in-frame clones, some missing. The repertoire holds 70,000 to 100,000 clones, with 80% to 90% as singletons. The CDR3 extends over 14 amino acids. V lost 1 base and J lost 1; bases outside the gene matches: 0. Germline CDR1 is LGHDT and CDR2 is YNNKEL (reference sequence). This receptor was taken from a woman of 80 years or more with acute or convalescent COVID-19. Sequenced sample: peripheral blood. The gene calls are TRBV3-1 (or the pseudogene TRBV3-2) and TRBJ2-5; 7 bases match TRBD2. CDR3 in DNA: TGTGCCAGCAGCCAAGGGGGGGGCCAAGAGACCCAGTACTTC. Its translation is CASSQGGGQETQYF.